The 15 T cell receptor beta chains presented below share a single source sample, sequenced in a study of metastatic and nonmetastatic thyroid tumors. MiXCR was used by TCRdb to re-call the PCR reads. The sample has around 13,000 clones, 23% seen once; the top ten hold around 3.3%. None of the patients had undergone any treatment ahead of thyroid surgery. Sequencing was done on a sample of blood. These receptors were taken from a female donor with papillary thyroid cancer or a benign thyroid nodule (not recorded which). Some clones in this sample may be carry-over from other donors' samples.

This clone ranks as medium-sized. The rearrangement joins TRBV19 to TRBJ1-1, with D hard to call. Germline V CDR1 and CDR2: LNHDA, SQIVND (reference sequence). Trimming left V 3 bases short and J 1 base short, with 6 bases between. The CDR3 loop spans 13 amino acids. In nucleotides, the CDR3 is TGTGCCAGTAGTATGGGAGGGAACACTGAAGCTTTCTTT. It yields the protein CASSMGGNTEAFF.

In its sample, this clone ranks as medium-sized (0.01 to 0.1%). The chain links TRBV27 to TRBJ1-1; a weak D match, TRBD1 (5 bases). This CDR3 contains 13 residues. V was pared by 5 bases and J by 5 bases, with 12 bases between. CDR1 and CDR2 from the germline V gene are MNHEY and SMNVEV (reference sequence). CDR3 amino acids: CASSLQGRTEAFF. As DNA, the CDR3 is TGTGCCAGCAGTCTCCAGGGCAGGACTGAAGCTTTCTTT.

This clone occurred a few times. V gene TRBV15 combines with J gene TRBJ2-5, with TRBD2 matching over 10 bases. Germline CDR1 and CDR2: LNHNV and YYDKDF (reference sequence). The ends lost 1 base at V and 3 bases at J; junction bases unmatched: 2. The CDR3 has 15 residues. The CDR3 DNA follows: TGTGCCACCAGCAGAGCTAGCGGGGGTGAAGAGACCCAGTACTTC. Translated: CATSRASGGEETQYF.

This clone was detected only a few times. The chain links TRBV27 to TRBJ2-1; TRBD2 aligns across 7 bases. Per germline, CDR1 MNHEY and CDR2 SMNVEV (reference sequence). The CDR3 has 11 amino acids. The DNA of the CDR3 is TGTGAAGCGGGAAGTTACAATGAGCAGTTCTTC. This encodes CEAGSYNEQFF.

This clone is medium-sized by share. V is TRBV10-1 and J is TRBJ2-3, with 7 bases identical to TRBD1. Germline assignment: CDR1 WNHNN and CDR2 SYGVQD (reference sequence). This CDR3 contains 14 residues. V was pared by 6 bases and J by 1 base, with 4 bases of the junction left unmatched. This CDR3 reads CASRAGTGTDTQYF. CDR3 nucleotide sequence: TGCGCCAGCAGAGCCGGGACAGGCACAGATACGCAGTATTTT.

Relative to its sample, this clone is medium-sized (0.01 to 0.1%). The J gene is TRBJ2-7, the V gene TRBV6-1; tentatively, D is TRBD2 (5 bases). The length of the CDR3 is 15 residues. Germline assignment: CDR1 MNHNS and CDR2 SASEGT. V was shortened by 6 bases and J by 2 bases, with 17 bases between the two germline ends. CDR3 DNA: TGTGCCAGCAGAACGAGAGAGGGTTTTGCCTACGAGCAGTACTTC. Protein: CASRTREGFAYEQYF.

Here the CDR3 DNA reads TGTGCCAGCACTTCAATTTCCGGGACGCTTGATACTGAAGCTTTCTTT. Translated: CASTSISGTLDTEAFF. The chain links TRBV27 to TRBJ1-1, with a weak D call TRBD1 (5 bases). This CDR3 is built from 16 residues. V lost 7 bases, J lost 5 bases, and 23 bases lay in between. Germline values: CDR1 MNHEY, CDR2 SMNVEV (reference sequence).

This clone was counted only a few times. The chain employs TRBV6-2 or TRBV6-3 and TRBJ2-1; D is unresolved. Germline lookup yields CDR1 MNHEY and CDR2 SVGEGT. This CDR3 has 11 amino acids. Trimming removed 3 bases from V and 8 bases from J, with 5 bases in between. The CDR3 sequence: CASSYWDEQFF. The CDR3 DNA sequence: TGTGCCAGCAGTTATTGGGATGAGCAGTTCTTC.

Ten or more counts support this clone. The rearrangement joins TRBV19 to TRBJ2-1; the match to TRBD2 covers 10 bases. Per the germline V gene, CDR1 is LNHDA and CDR2 is SQIVND (reference sequence). This CDR3 is built from 17 residues. Trimming at V came to 5 bases and at J to 1 base, leaving 8 bases not matched to a gene. CDR3 sequence: CASSFVSGGLSYNEQFF. Written as DNA, the CDR3 is TGTGCCAGTAGTTTCGTTAGCGGGGGGCTATCCTACAATGAGCAGTTCTTC.

V is TRBV11-1 and J is TRBJ2-7; no clear D gene. Germline V gene data show CDR1 as SGHAT and CDR2 as FQDESV (reference sequence). The CDR3 contains 14 residues. V was shortened by 3 bases and J by 2 bases, with 11 bases between the two germline ends. The CDR3 DNA follows: TGTGCCAGCAGCTTTGGGCAGTCTACCTACGAGCAGTACTTC. It specifies CASSFGQSTYEQYF. Drawing the rest from reference TRBV11-1 and TRBJ2-7, the complete variable domain is EAEVAQSPRYKITEKSQAVAFWCDPISGHATLYWYRQILGQGPELLVQFQDESVVDDSQLPKDRFSAERLKGVDSTLKIQPAELGDSAMYLCASSFGQSTYEQYFGPGTRLTVT.

This clone was observed at least ten times. The V gene is TRBV20-1, the J gene TRBJ1-2; D gene ambiguous. Trimming removed 0 bases at V and 7 bases at J, with 15 bases between. Looked up from germline, CDR1 is DFQATT and CDR2 is SNEGSKA (reference sequence). The CDR3 totals 14 residues. Here the CDR3 reads CSAREEYNSFGYTF. As DNA, the CDR3 is TGCAGTGCTAGAGAGGAGTACAACTCATTTGGCTACACCTTC.

This chain connects TRBV11-2 to TRBJ2-7, with 9 bases aligning to TRBD1. The CDR3 runs to 14 residues. Germline loops: CDR1 SGHAT, CDR2 FQNNGV. The ends lost 5 bases at V and 4 bases at J; junction bases unmatched: 6. CDR3 residues: CASSNYRGLYEQYF. CDR3 DNA sequence: TGTGCCAGCAGCAACTACAGGGGGCTGTACGAGCAGTACTTC.

In this sample, this clone turned up a few times. The rearrangement links TRBV28 to TRBJ2-3; a possible D gene is TRBD1 (5 bases). This CDR3 contains 16 residues. Germline V CDR1 and CDR2: MDHEN, SYDVKM. Deletions cut 2 bases from V and 3 bases from J, with 15 bases between. As DNA, the CDR3 is TGTGCCAGCAGTTTACCTCCCCAGGGTGGGACAGATACGCAGTATTTT. Protein: CASSLPPQGGTDTQYF.

This clone was found many times. The chain carries TRBV7-6 and TRBJ2-2; 10 nucleotides align to TRBD2. CDR1 SGHVS and CDR2 FNYEAQ come from the germline V gene. The CDR3 has 15 amino acids. The trim removed 3 bases at V and 5 bases at J, leaving 3 bases unmatched. As DNA, the CDR3 is TGTGCCAGCAGCTTTAGCGGGGGGCGAACCGGGGAGCTGTTTTTT. This gives the protein CASSFSGGRTGELFF.

The gene calls are TRBV11-2 and TRBJ2-7; possible D gene TRBD1, 6 bases. The V and J ends lost 5 bases and 4 bases respectively, with 15 bases between them. CDR1 is SGHAT, CDR2 FQNNGV, per germline. The CDR3 spans 14 residues. CDR3 coding DNA: TGTGCCAGCAGCCCCCCCGGACAGAATTACGAGCAGTACTTC. Translating it yields CASSPPGQNYEQYF.